This entry describes one TCR beta chain. What it binds is unknown. The repertoire was sequenced with immunoSEQ multiplex PCR; TCRdb's copy has only in-frame clones and lacks some. In the table there are millions of clones, roughly 94% of which are singletons. This specimen belongs to a study of shared clonotypes between healthy human individuals. Notes on the study in general: Generation probabilities were higher for clonotypes shared across all four sorted-subset donors than for unshared ones. It was anticipated that sequencing depth would influence how many clonotypes donors shared. What naive subsets generally showed was a larger estimated richness than memory subsets showed. Donors were few, which limited the genetic and exposure-history diversity represented.

Trimming cost V 1 base and J 0 bases, with 12 bases left between them. The germline gives CDR1 KGHSH, CDR2 LQKENI. This CDR3 comprises 16 residues. This receptor was identified in a man younger than 30 in good health. The sequenced material came from naive CD4+ T cells sorted from blood. The subset: CD45RA+ positively selected. The genes are TRBV18 and TRBJ1-1, with a possible D match to TRBD1 (5 bases). For the CDR3, the DNA is TGTGCCAGCTCACCACTAGGAGGAGGGGTGAACACTGAAGCTTTCTTT. Protein product: CASSPLGGGVNTEAFF.